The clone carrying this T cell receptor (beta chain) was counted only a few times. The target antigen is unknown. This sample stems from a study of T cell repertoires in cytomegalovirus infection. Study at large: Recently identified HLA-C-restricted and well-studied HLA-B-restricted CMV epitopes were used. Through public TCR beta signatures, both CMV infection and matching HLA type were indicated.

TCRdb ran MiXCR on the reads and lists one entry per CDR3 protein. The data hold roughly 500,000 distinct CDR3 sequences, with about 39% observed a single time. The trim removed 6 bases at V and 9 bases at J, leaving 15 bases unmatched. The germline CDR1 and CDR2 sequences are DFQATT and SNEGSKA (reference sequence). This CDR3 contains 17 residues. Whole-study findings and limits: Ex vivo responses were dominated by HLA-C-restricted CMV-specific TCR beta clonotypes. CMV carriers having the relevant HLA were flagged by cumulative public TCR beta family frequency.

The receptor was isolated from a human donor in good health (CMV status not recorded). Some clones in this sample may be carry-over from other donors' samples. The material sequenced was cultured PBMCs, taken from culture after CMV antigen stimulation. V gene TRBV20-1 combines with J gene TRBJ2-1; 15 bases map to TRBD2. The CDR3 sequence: CSAWTSGRAGGWGEQFF. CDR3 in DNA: TGCAGTGCCTGGACTAGCGGGAGGGCCGGGGGGTGGGGTGAGCAGTTCTTC.